A selection of T cell receptor beta chains follows, all from one sample in a study of T cell responses to AZD1222 COVID-19 vaccine. Generated by immunoSEQ multiplex PCR, the TCRdb table keeps only in-frame clones and is missing some. The sample yields approximately 190,000 clones, roughly 93% seen once. The starting material was peripheral blood, obtained on day 0 of AZD1222 vaccination. These receptors originate from an adult in good health. Each CDR3 is given with its conserved first and last residue. The D gene is left open where the match is weak. Part of the rows lack a size; the others show once, few, many or a class for expanded clones.

D: -
length: 15
size: once
V: TRBV6-1
J: TRBJ2-7
CDR3: CASSEGDEASYEQYF
DNA: TGTGCCAGCAGTGAAGGGGACGAGGCTTCCTACGAGCAGTACTTC

D: TRBD1
length: 15
size: few
V: TRBV5-1
J: TRBJ2-3
CDR3: CASTVDRGITDTQYF
DNA: TGCGCCAGCACTGTGGACAGGGGTATTACAGATACGCAGTATTTT

D: TRBD1
length: 16
size: -
V: TRBV5-1
J: TRBJ2-2
CDR3: CASSLGQDANTGELFF
DNA: TGCGCCAGCAGCCTAGGACAGGACGCGAACACCGGGGAGCTGTTTTTT

D: TRBD1
length: 16
size: once
V: TRBV19
J: TRBJ2-1
CDR3: CASSTGQGGRYNEQFF
DNA: TGTGCCAGTAGTACCGGACAGGGGGGGCGTTACAATGAGCAGTTCTTC

D: -
length: 13
size: -
V: TRBV12-3/TRBV12-4
J: TRBJ2-1
CDR3: CASSLPGDNEQFF
DNA: TGTGCCAGCAGTTTACCAGGAGACAATGAGCAGTTCTTC

D: TRBD2
length: 16
size: -
V: TRBV5-1
J: TRBJ2-3
CDR3: CASSKGLAQSTDTQYF
DNA: TGCGCCAGCAGCAAGGGACTAGCCCAGAGCACAGATACGCAGTATTTT

D: TRBD1
length: 13
size: -
V: TRBV5-1
J: TRBJ1-2
CDR3: CASSVDRAYGYTF
DNA: TGCGCCAGCAGCGTGGACAGGGCCTATGGCTACACCTTC

D: -
length: 13
size: -
V: TRBV6-1
J: TRBJ1-1
CDR3: CASSLEGNTEAFF
DNA: TGTGCCAGCAGTTTAGAGGGGAACACTGAAGCTTTCTTT

D: TRBD1
length: 16
size: -
V: TRBV5-1
J: TRBJ1-6
CDR3: CASKTGTGMDNSPLHF
DNA: TGCGCCAGCAAGACAGGGACGGGAATGGATAATTCACCCCTCCACTTT

D: -
length: 16
size: -
V: TRBV6-1
J: TRBJ2-2
CDR3: CASSQAGGRGPGELFF
DNA: TGTGCCAGCAGTCAAGCAGGAGGCAGGGGTCCCGGGGAGCTGTTTTTT

D: TRBD2
length: 18
size: -
V: TRBV18
J: TRBJ2-1
CDR3: CASSIRGSGRETYNEQFF
DNA: TGTGCCAGCTCAATACGGGGTAGCGGGAGAGAAACCTACAATGAGCAGTTCTTC

D: -
length: 14
size: -
V: TRBV9
J: TRBJ1-1
CDR3: CASSVGWAGTEAFF
DNA: TGTGCCAGCAGCGTAGGTTGGGCGGGCACTGAAGCTTTCTTT